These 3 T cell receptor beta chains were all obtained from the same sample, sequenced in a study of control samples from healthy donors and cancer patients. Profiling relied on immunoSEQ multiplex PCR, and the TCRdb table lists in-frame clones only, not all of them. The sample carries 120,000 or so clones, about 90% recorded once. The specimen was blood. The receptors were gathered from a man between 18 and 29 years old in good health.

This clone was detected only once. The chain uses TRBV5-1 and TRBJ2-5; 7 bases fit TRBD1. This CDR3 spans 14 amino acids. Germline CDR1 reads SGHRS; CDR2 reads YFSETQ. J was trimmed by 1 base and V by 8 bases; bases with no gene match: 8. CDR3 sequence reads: CASTPDRPQETQYF. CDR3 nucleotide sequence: TGCGCCAGTACCCCGGACAGGCCCCAAGAGACCCAGTACTTC. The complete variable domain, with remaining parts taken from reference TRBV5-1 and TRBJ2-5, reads KAGVTQTPRYLIKTRGQQVTLSCSPISGHRSVSWYQQTPGQGLQFLFEYFSETQRNKGNFPGRFSGRQFSNSRSEMNVSTLELGDSALYLCASTPDRPQETQYFGPGTRLLVL.

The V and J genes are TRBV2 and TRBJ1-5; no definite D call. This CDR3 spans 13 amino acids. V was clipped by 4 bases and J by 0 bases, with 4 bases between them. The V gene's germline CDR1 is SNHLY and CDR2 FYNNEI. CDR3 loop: CASSVISNQPQHF. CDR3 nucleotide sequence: TGTGCCAGCAGTGTTATTAGCAATCAGCCCCAGCATTTT.

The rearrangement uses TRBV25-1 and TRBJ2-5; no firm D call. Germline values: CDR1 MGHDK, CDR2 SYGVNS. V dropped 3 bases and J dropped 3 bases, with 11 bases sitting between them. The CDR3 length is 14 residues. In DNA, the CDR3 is TGTGCCAGCAGTGAGTTTGCAAAGAAAGAGACCCAGTACTTC. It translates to CASSEFAKKETQYF.